This T cell receptor (beta chain) was recovered during a study of shared clonotypes between healthy human individuals. Study-wide context: With ages of 18 to 49, the donors were two women and a few men.

A word on this clone: No antigen is known for it.

Broader study findings: Naive subsets typically showed greater estimated richness than memory subsets.

Measured with immunoSEQ multiplex PCR; TCRdb has only the in-frame clones, and not every one. The sample has about 2,500,000 clones, over 85% seen once. Per the germline V gene, CDR1 is MNHEY and CDR2 is SMNVEV (reference sequence). This CDR3 is 14 amino acids long. Losses at the gene ends were 4 bases for V and 5 bases for J; bases not matched to a gene: 7. The sequenced sample was naive CD4+ T cells sorted from blood. Indicated subset: CD45RA+ positively selected. The chain uses TRBV27 and TRBJ2-5; 7 nucleotides align to TRBD1. The TCR originated in a man between 18 and 29 years old in good health. CDR3: CASSSLQGSETQYF. The CDR3 DNA is TGTGCCAGCAGTTCCTTACAGGGGTCGGAGACCCAGTACTTC.